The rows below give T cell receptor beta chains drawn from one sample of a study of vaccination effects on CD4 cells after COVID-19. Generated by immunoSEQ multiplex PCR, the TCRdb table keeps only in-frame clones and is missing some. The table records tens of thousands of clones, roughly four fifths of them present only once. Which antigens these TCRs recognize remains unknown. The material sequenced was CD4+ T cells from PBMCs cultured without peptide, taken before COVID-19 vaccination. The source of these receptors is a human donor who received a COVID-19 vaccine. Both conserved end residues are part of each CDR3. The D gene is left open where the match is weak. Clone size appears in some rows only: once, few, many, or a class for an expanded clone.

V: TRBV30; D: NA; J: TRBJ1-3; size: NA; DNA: TGTGCCTGGACCCCCTGGGGGGTATCCCCTGGAAACACCATATATTTT; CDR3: CAWTPWGVSPGNTIYF
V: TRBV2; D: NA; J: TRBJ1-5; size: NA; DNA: TGTGCCAGCAGTGAAATCTTGGGGGATCAGCCCCAGCATTTT; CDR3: CASSEILGDQPQHF
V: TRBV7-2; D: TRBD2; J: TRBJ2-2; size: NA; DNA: TGTGCCAGCAGCTTAAGGGGACTAGCGGGACTCCGTAACACCGGGGAGCTGTTTTTT; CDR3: CASSLRGLAGLRNTGELFF
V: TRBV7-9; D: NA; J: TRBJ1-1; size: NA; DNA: TGTGCCAGCAACCAACTACAGGGCACTGAAGCTTTCTTT; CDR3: CASNQLQGTEAFF
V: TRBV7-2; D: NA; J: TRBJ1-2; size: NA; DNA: TGTGCCAGCAGCCTCCAAACCCGTGGCTACACCTTC; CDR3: CASSLQTRGYTF
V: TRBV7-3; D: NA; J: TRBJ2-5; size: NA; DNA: TGTGCCAGCAGCTTAACTCCCCCAGAGACCCAGTACTTC; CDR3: CASSLTPPETQYF
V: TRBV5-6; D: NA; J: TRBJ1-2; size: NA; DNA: TGTGCCAGCAGACCGCAGGGAGGGGCGGGCTACACCTTC; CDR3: CASRPQGGAGYTF
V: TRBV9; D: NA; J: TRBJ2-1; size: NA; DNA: TGTGCCAGCAGCGTAGCAGAGGCGACCTACAATGAGCAGTTCTTC; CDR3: CASSVAEATYNEQFF
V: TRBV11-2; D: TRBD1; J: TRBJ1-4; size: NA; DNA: TGTGCCAGCAGCACGGGACAGGGGGCCAAAAATGAAAAACTGTTTTTT; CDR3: CASSTGQGAKNEKLFF
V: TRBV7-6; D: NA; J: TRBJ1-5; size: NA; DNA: TGTGCCAGCAGCTTAGCGGGCAGGGGCGGCGGGTGGGATAATCAGCCCCAGCATTTT; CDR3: CASSLAGRGGGWDNQPQHF
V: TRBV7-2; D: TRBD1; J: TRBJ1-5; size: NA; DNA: TGTGCCAGCAGCCCTCGACAGGGACAACAGCCCCAGCATTTT; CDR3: CASSPRQGQQPQHF
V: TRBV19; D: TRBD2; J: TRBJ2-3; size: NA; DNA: TGTGCCAGTAGTATTACGCCGAGCGGGAGGGCCACAGATACGCAGTATTTT; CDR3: CASSITPSGRATDTQYF
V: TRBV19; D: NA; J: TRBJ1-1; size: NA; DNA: TGTGCCAGTAGTATGGTAGGGCCTGAAGCTTTCTTT; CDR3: CASSMVGPEAFF
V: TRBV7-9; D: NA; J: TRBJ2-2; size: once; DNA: TGTGCCAGCAGCTTAGTGGGTCTCACCGGGGAGCTGTTTTTT; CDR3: CASSLVGLTGELFF
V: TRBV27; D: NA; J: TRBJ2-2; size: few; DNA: TGTGCCAGCAGTTTTAGGATCGGGGAGCTGTTTTTT; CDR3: CASSFRIGELFF
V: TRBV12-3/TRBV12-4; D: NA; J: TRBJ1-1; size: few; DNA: TGTGCCAGCAGTTTAAATATTTGGACTGAAGCTTTCTTT; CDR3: CASSLNIWTEAFF
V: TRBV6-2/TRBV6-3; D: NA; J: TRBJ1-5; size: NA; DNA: TGTGCCAGCAGCCAGGGCCAGCCCCAGCATTTT; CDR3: CASSQGQPQHF
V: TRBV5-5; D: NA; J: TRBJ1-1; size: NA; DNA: TGTGCCAGCAGCCTAACGGGACAGAACACTGAAGCTTTCTTT; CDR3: CASSLTGQNTEAFF
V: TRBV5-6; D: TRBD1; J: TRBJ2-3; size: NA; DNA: TGTGCCAGCCTGGACAGGGGTAGCACAGATACGCAGTATTTT; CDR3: CASLDRGSTDTQYF
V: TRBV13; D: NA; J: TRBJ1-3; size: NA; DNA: TGTGCCAGCAGCTTCATACAGGCTTCTGGAAACACCATATATTTT; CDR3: CASSFIQASGNTIYF
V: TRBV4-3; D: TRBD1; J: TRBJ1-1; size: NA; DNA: TGCGCCAGCAGCCAAGAACGGGTATGGACAGGGGGCGAAGCTTTCTTT; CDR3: CASSQERVWTGGEAFF
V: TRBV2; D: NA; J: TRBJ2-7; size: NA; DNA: TGTGCCAGCAGTGAAACAAACGAGCAGTACTTC; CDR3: CASSETNEQYF
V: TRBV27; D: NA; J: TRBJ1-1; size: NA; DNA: TGTGCCAGCAGTCCCGCAGGGTCCCCCGAAGCTTTCTTT; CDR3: CASSPAGSPEAFF
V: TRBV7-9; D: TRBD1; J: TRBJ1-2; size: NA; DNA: TGTGCCAGCAGCAATAGGGTCCCGACAGGGCTTGGCTACACCTTC; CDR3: CASSNRVPTGLGYTF
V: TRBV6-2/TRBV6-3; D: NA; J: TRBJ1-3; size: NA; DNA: TGTGCCAGCAGTTCAGGACGCTCTGGAAACACCATATATTTT; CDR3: CASSSGRSGNTIYF
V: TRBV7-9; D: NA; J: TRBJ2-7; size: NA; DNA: TGTGCCAGCAGCTTAGGAATGGGGACCTACGAGCAGTACTTC; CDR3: CASSLGMGTYEQYF
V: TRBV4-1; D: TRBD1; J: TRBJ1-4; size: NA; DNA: TGCGCCAGTAGCCACCCTGACAGGGACGATGAAAAACTGTTTTTT; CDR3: CASSHPDRDDEKLFF
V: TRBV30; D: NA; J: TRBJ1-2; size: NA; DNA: TGTGCCTGGGGCAGGGGATATGGCTACACCTTC; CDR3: CAWGRGYGYTF
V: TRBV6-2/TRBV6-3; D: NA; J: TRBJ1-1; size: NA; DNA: TGTGCCAGCAGCCCACAGTGGACTGAAGCTTTCTTT; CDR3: CASSPQWTEAFF
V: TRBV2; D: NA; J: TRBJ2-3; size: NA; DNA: TGTGCCAGCAGTGAAAGGGGGTTTGCGCAGTATTTT; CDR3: CASSERGFAQYF
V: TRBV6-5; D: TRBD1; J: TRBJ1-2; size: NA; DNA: TGTGCCAGCAGTTCACCCCGGACAGGGAAATATGGCTACACCTTC; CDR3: CASSSPRTGKYGYTF
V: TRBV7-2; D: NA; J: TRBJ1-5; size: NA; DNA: TGTGCCAGCAGCGTCAGGGGTGAGCCCCAGCATTTT; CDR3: CASSVRGEPQHF
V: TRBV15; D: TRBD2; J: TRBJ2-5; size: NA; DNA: TGTGCCACCAGCAGAGATCACGGGGGGGAGACCCAGTACTTC; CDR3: CATSRDHGGETQYF
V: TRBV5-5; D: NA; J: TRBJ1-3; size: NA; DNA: TGTGCCAGCAGCGTAGGGGGAAACACCATATATTTT; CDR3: CASSVGGNTIYF
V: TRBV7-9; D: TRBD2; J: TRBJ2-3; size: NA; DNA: TGTGCCAGCAGCTTGGGACTAGCAGATACGCAGTATTTT; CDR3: CASSLGLADTQYF
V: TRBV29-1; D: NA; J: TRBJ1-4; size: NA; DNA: TGCAGCGTCCGTGGGAGGGGGGATGAAAAACTGTTTTTT; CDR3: CSVRGRGDEKLFF
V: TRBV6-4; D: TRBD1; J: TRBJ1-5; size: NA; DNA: TGTGCCAGCAGTGGGCTACAGGGGGCGCATAGCAATCAGCCCCAGCATTTT; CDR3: CASSGLQGAHSNQPQHF
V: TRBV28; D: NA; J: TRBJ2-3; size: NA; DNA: TGTGCCAGCAGTTTGGCGCTCTCCACAGATACGCAGTATTTT; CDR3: CASSLALSTDTQYF
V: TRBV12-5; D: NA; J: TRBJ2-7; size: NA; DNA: TGTGCTAGTGGTTTAGAGGGAAACGAGCAGTACTTC; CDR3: CASGLEGNEQYF
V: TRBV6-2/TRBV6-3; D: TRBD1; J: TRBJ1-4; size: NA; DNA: TGTGCCAGCACCCCCGGAGGCCGGGACAGGGGGTTTGCAACTAATGAAAAACTGTTTTTT; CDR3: CASTPGGRDRGFATNEKLFF
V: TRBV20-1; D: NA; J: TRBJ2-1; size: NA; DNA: TGCAGTGCTAGTAGCGCCAATGAGCAGTTCTTC; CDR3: CSASSANEQFF
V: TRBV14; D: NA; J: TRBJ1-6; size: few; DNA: TGTGCCAGCAGCCAGCTTGGCGGTTCACCCCTCCACTTT; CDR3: CASSQLGGSPLHF